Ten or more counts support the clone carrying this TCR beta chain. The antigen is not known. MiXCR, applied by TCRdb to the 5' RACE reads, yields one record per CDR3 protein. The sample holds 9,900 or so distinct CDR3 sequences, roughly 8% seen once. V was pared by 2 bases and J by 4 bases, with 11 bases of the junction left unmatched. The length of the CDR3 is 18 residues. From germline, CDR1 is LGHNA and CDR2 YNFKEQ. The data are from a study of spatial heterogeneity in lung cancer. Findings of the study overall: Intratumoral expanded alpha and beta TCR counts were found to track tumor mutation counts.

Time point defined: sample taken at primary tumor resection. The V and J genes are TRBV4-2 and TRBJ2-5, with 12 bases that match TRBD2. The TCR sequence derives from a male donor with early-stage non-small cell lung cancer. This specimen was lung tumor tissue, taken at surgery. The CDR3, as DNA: TGTGCCAGCAGCCAATTGGGAGCTAGCGGGGGGGATGGAGAGACCCAGTACTTC. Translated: CASSQLGASGGDGETQYF.